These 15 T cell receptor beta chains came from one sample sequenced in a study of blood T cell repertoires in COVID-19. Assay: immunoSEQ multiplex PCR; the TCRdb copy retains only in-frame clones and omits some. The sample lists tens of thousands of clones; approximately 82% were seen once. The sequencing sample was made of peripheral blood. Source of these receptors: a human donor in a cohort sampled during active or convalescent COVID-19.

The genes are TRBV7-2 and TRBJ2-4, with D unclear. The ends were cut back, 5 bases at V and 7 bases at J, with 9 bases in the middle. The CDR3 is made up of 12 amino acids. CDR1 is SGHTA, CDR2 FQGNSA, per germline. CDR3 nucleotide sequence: TGTGCCAGCAGCCCGTCCAGGAACATTCAGTACTTC. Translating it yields CASSPSRNIQYF.

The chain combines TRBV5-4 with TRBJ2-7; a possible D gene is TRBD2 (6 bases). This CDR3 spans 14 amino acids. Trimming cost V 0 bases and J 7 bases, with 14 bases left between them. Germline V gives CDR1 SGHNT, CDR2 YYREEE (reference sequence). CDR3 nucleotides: TGTGCCAGCAGCTTGGCCGGAGGGCTGAGAGAGCAGTACTTC. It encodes CASSLAGGLREQYF.

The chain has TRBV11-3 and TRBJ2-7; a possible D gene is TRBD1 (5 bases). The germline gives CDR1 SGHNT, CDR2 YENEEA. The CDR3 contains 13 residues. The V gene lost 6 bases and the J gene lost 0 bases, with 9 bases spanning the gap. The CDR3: CASRQDSSYEQYF. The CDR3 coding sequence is TGTGCCAGCAGACAAGACAGCTCCTACGAGCAGTACTTC.

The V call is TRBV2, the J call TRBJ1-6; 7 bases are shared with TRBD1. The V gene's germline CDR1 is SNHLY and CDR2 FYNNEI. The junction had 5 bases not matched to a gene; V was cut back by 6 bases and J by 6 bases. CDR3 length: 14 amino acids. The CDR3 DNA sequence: TGTGCCAGCAGCCCGGACAGGTCTAATTCACCCCTCCACTTT. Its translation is CASSPDRSNSPLHF.

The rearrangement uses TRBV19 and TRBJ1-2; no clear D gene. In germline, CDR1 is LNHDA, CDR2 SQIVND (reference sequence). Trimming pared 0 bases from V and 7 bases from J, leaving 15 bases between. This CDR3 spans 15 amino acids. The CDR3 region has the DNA TGTGCCAGTAGTATAGATCGAGGAGGAACTTTTGGCTACACCTTC. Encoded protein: CASSIDRGGTFGYTF.

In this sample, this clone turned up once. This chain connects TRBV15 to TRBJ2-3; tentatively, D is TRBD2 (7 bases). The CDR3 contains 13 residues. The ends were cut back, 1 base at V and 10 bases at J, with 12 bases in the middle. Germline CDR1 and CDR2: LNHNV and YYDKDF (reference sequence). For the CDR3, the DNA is TGTGCCACCAGCAGAGGAGGGGGGGCCGCGCAGTATTTT. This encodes CATSRGGGAAQYF.

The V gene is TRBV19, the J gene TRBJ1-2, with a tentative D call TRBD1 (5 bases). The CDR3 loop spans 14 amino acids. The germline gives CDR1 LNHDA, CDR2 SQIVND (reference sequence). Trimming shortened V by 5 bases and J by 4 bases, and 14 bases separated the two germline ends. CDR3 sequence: CASSSQGVGYGYTF. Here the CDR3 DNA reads TGTGCCAGTAGTTCCCAAGGGGTCGGCTATGGCTACACCTTC.

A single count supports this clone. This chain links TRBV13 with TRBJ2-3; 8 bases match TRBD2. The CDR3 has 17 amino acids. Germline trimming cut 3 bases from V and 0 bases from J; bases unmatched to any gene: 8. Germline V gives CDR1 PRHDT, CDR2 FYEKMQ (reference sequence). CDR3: CASSFPAGTRSTDTQYF. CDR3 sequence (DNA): TGTGCCAGCAGCTTTCCCGCAGGGACTAGAAGCACAGATACGCAGTATTTT.

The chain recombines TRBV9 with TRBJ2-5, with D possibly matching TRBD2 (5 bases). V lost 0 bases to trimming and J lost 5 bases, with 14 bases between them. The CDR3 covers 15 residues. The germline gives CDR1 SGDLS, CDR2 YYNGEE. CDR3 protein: CASSVEPGQRETQYF. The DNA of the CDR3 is TGTGCCAGCAGCGTAGAACCCGGGCAGCGGGAGACCCAGTACTTC.

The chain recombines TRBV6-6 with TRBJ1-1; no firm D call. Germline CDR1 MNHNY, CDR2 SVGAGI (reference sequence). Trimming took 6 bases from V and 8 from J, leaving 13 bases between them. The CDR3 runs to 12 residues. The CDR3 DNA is TGTGCCAGCAGCCAGCTCGGAGGGGAAGCTTTCTTT. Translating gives CASSQLGGEAFF.

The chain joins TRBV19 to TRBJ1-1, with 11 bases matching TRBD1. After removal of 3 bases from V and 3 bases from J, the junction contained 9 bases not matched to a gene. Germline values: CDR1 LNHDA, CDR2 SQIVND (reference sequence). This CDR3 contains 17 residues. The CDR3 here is CASSIGQGAPAYTEAFF. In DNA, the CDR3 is TGTGCCAGTAGTATCGGACAGGGGGCGCCGGCCTACACTGAAGCTTTCTTT.

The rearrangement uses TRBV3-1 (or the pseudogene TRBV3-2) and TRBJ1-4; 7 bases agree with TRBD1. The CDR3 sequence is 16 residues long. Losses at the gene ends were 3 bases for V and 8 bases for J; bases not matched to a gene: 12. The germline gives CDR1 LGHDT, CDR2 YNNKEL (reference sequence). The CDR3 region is CASSHVWTGLKEKLFF. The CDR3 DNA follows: TGTGCCAGCAGCCATGTCTGGACAGGCCTTAAAGAAAAACTGTTTTTT.

The CDR3 region is CASSPRSASYEQYF. Here the CDR3 DNA reads TGTGCCAGCAGCCCGCGGTCGGCCTCCTACGAGCAGTACTTC. The chain uses TRBV7-2 and TRBJ2-7; D is ambiguous. Germline CDR1 SGHTA, CDR2 FQGNSA. The CDR3 is 14 amino acids. The germline V and J ends were trimmed by 5 bases and 0 bases, with 11 bases remaining between them.

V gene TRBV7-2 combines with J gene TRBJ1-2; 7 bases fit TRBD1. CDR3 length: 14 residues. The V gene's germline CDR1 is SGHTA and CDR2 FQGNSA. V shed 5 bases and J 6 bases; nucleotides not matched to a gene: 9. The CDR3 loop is CASSPLGQVNGYTF. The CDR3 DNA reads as TGTGCCAGCAGCCCCCTCGGACAGGTTAATGGCTACACCTTC.

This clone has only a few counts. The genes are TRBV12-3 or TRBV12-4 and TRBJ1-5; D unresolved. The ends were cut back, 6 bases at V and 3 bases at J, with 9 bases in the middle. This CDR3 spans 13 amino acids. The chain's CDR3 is CASSVDTNQPQHF. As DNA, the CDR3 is TGTGCCAGCAGCGTTGACACCAATCAGCCCCAGCATTTT.